Presented here are 4 T cell receptor beta chains from one specimen sequenced in a study of shared clonotypes between healthy human individuals. Data came from immunoSEQ multiplex PCR; TCRdb stores just in-frame clones and leaves some out. The sample records fewer than 1.8 million clones, approximately 98.5% being singletons. Sequencing was done on a sample of naive CD4+ T cells sorted from blood. As for subset: CD45RA+ positively selected. All receptors come from a man younger than 40 in good health.

The V gene is TRBV28, the J gene TRBJ2-3, with no clear D. The CDR3 has 11 amino acids. Germline V gene sequence: CDR1 MDHEN, CDR2 SYDVKM. Trimming shortened V by 7 bases and J by 0 bases, and 2 bases separated the two germline ends. CDR3 sequence (DNA): TGTGCCAGCATTAGCACAGATACGCAGTATTTT. Its translation is CASISTDTQYF. The entire variable domain, with the rest obtained from reference TRBV28 and TRBJ2-3, is as follows: DVKVTQSSRYLVKRTGEKVFLECVQDMDHENMFWYRQDPGLGLRLIYFSYDVKMKEKGDIPEGYSVSREKKERFSLILESASTNQTSMYLCASISTDTQYFGPGTRLTVL.

This chain links TRBV7-9 with TRBJ2-1; TRBD2 might be the D (6 bases). CDR1 is SEHNR, CDR2 FQNEAQ, per germline (reference sequence). V lost 3 bases and J lost 6, with 15 bases in between. The CDR3 spans 15 residues. The chain's CDR3 is CASSFPGTRFNEQFF. CDR3 coding DNA: TGTGCCAGCAGCTTCCCCGGGACTCGATTCAATGAGCAGTTCTTC.

The rearrangement joins TRBV7-6 to TRBJ2-7; D not certain. Trimming left V 5 bases short and J 2 bases short, with 7 bases between. This CDR3 has 12 amino acids. Germline V gives CDR1 SGHVS, CDR2 FNYEAQ. The CDR3 loop reads CASSPLTYEQYF. The CDR3 DNA is TGTGCCAGCAGCCCCCTAACCTACGAGCAGTACTTC.

The rearrangement links TRBV6-6 to TRBJ2-7; 8 bases line up with TRBD2. J gave up 6 bases and V 5 bases, and 3 bases lay outside the gene matches. Looked up from germline, CDR1 is MNHNY and CDR2 is SVGAGI (reference sequence). The CDR3 spans 12 residues. The CDR3 nucleotides read TGTGCCAGCAGTCCCGGGGGGGTCGAGCAGTACTTC. This codes for CASSPGGVEQYF.